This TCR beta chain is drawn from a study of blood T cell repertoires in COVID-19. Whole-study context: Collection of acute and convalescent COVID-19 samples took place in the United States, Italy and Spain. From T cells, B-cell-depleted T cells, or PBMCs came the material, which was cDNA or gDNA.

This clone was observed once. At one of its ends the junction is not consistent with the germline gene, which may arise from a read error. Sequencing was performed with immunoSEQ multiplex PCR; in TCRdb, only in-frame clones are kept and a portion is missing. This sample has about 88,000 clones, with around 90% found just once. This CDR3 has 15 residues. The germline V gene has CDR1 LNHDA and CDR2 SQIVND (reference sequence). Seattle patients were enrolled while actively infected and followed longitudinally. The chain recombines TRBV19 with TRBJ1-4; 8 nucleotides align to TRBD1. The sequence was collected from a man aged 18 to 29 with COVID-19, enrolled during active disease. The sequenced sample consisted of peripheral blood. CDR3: CASSIAGGAYEKLLF. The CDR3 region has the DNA TGTGCCAGTAGTATTGCAGGGGGCGCTTATGAAAAACTGCTTTTT.